The following is a T cell receptor beta chain sequence with its context. The antigen is undetermined. The sample is drawn from a study of graft-versus-host responses after intestinal transplantation. General study results and limits: High graft-versus-host to host-versus-graft clonal ratios were found in allografts of patients who had graft-donor T cell macrochimerism.

This CDR3 is built from 14 residues. V was pared by 6 bases and J by 3 bases, with 9 bases between. Germline V gene sequence: CDR1 SNHLY, CDR2 FYNNEI. Assay used: immunoSEQ multiplex PCR; TCRdb lists only in-frame clones, some missing. Found here are some 46,000 clones, about 95% of them singletons; the top ten hold 1.5% to 2%. The specimen comprised PBMCs, sampled about 320 days after intestinal transplant. This receptor was identified in a human patient who received an intestinal transplant, so some T cells may come from the graft donor. V is TRBV2 and J is TRBJ1-6; TRBD1 might be the D (6 bases). As DNA, the CDR3 is TGTGCCAGCAGCCAGGGGTACTATAATTCACCCCTCCACTTT. Protein sequence: CASSQGYYNSPLHF.